The rows below give T cell receptor beta chains drawn from one sample of a study of PD-L1 blockade in urothelial cancer. The repertoire was sequenced with immunoSEQ multiplex PCR; TCRdb's copy has only in-frame clones and lacks some. The data show under 55,000 clones, around 80% seen once. Sequencing was performed on PBMCs, taken around atezolizumab (anti-PD-L1) treatment. These receptors were collected from a man between 65 and 85 years old with urothelial cancer. Each CDR3 is given with its conserved first and last residue. A D gene is named only where the DNA matches it firmly. A row's size may be missing; if present it is once, few, many or a size class.

CDR3: CSGTSGSLTDTQYF; DNA: TGCAGCGGGACTAGCGGGAGTTTAACAGATACGCAGTATTTT; V: TRBV29-1; J: TRBJ2-3; length: 14; D: TRBD2; size: few
CDR3: CASGRGLNTEAFF; DNA: TGTGCCAGCGGGAGAGGGCTGAACACTGAAGCTTTCTTT; V: TRBV6-6; J: TRBJ1-1; length: 13; D: .; size: .
CDR3: CASSQGLRGTEAFF; DNA: TGTGCCAGCAGCCAGGGGCTCAGGGGAACTGAAGCTTTCTTT; V: TRBV7-9; J: TRBJ1-1; length: 14; D: .; size: .
CDR3: CASSPGTGGEQYF; DNA: TGTGCCAGCAGCCCCGGGACAGGGGGCGAGCAGTACTTC; V: TRBV11-3; J: TRBJ2-7; length: 13; D: TRBD1; size: once
CDR3: CASSTSGAQPQHF; DNA: TGTGCCAGCAGCACATCAGGGGCTCAGCCCCAGCATTTT; V: TRBV28; J: TRBJ1-5; length: 13; D: .; size: medium-sized
CDR3: CASSASGTYNEQFF; DNA: TGTGCCAGCAGTGCGAGCGGCACCTACAATGAGCAGTTCTTC; V: TRBV6-1; J: TRBJ2-1; length: 14; D: .; size: .
CDR3: CSAGGKNTEAFF; DNA: TGCAGCGCGGGGGGGAAGAACACTGAAGCTTTCTTT; V: TRBV29-1; J: TRBJ1-1; length: 12; D: .; size: .
CDR3: CASSPVRDGELFF; DNA: TGTGCCAGCAGCCCCGTACGAGACGGGGAGCTGTTTTTT; V: TRBV9; J: TRBJ2-2; length: 13; D: .; size: .
CDR3: CASSPQGDTEAFF; DNA: TGTGCCAGCTCACCACAGGGGGACACTGAAGCTTTCTTT; V: TRBV18; J: TRBJ1-1; length: 13; D: .; size: .
CDR3: CASSPRVPIYEQYF; DNA: TGTGCCAGCAGTCCCAGGGTCCCTATCTACGAGCAGTACTTC; V: TRBV27; J: TRBJ2-7; length: 14; D: .; size: few
CDR3: CASSPRTSGNTGELFF; DNA: TGTGCCAGCAGTCCACGGACTAGCGGGAACACCGGGGAGCTGTTTTTT; V: TRBV2; J: TRBJ2-2; length: 16; D: TRBD2; size: .
CDR3: CASSLGLAGGSEQFF; DNA: TGTGCCAGCAGCTTAGGACTAGCGGGAGGTTCTGAGCAGTTCTTC; V: TRBV5-4; J: TRBJ2-1; length: 15; D: TRBD2; size: .
CDR3: CASSELVGLETEKLFF; DNA: TGTGCCAGCAGTGAACTTGTTGGACTCGAGACAGAAAAACTGTTTTTT; V: TRBV6-1; J: TRBJ1-4; length: 16; D: .; size: .
CDR3: CASRQTSGSRYEQFF; DNA: TGTGCCAGCAGACAAACTAGCGGGAGTCGGTATGAGCAGTTCTTC; V: TRBV7-3; J: TRBJ2-1; length: 15; D: TRBD2; size: .
CDR3: CASSATRSGELFF; DNA: TGTGCCAGCAGCGCTACTAGGTCCGGGGAGCTGTTTTTT; V: TRBV2; J: TRBJ2-2; length: 13; D: .; size: few
CDR3: CASSGGTSGFYEQYF; DNA: TGTGCCAGCAGTGGTGGGACTAGCGGATTCTACGAGCAGTACTTC; V: TRBV27; J: TRBJ2-7; length: 15; D: TRBD2; size: .
CDR3: CASSVAQGNTEAFF; DNA: TGTGCCAGCAGCGTAGCACAGGGAAACACTGAAGCTTTCTTT; V: TRBV9; J: TRBJ1-1; length: 14; D: .; size: .
CDR3: CASSIGPPGQGLRRHF; DNA: TGTGCCAGTAGTATAGGCCCACCGGGACAGGGTCTCCGTCGGCATTTT; V: TRBV19; J: TRBJ1-5; length: 16; D: TRBD1; size: .
CDR3: CAWSVRLGTEAFF; DNA: TGTGCCTGGAGTGTTCGACTGGGCACTGAAGCTTTCTTT; V: TRBV30; J: TRBJ1-1; length: 13; D: .; size: .
CDR3: CASSERGGSLYNEQFF; DNA: TGTGCCAGCAGTGAACGGGGCGGGAGCCTCTACAATGAGCAGTTCTTC; V: TRBV6-1; J: TRBJ2-1; length: 16; D: TRBD2; size: once
CDR3: CASSFSGENTEAFF; DNA: TGTGCCAGCAGTTTTAGCGGGGAGAACACTGAAGCTTTCTTT; V: TRBV7-3; J: TRBJ1-1; length: 14; D: .; size: .
CDR3: CASSQDRVGSYEQYF; DNA: TGTGCCAGCAGCCAAGACAGGGTCGGGTCCTACGAGCAGTACTTC; V: TRBV14; J: TRBJ2-7; length: 15; D: .; size: once
CDR3: CASRPSGMYNEQFF; DNA: TGTGCCAGCAGGCCAAGCGGGATGTACAATGAGCAGTTCTTC; V: TRBV28; J: TRBJ2-1; length: 14; D: TRBD2; size: .
CDR3: CASRNQLAGGYEQYF; DNA: TGTGCCAGCCGAAACCAACTAGCGGGAGGGTACGAGCAGTACTTC; V: TRBV2; J: TRBJ2-7; length: 15; D: TRBD2; size: .
CDR3: CASRIQGTISTDTQYF; DNA: TGTGCCAGCAGAATACAGGGAACTATTAGCACAGATACGCAGTATTTT; V: TRBV27; J: TRBJ2-3; length: 16; D: .; size: .
CDR3: CASVPRGADEQYF; DNA: TGTGCCAGCGTCCCCCGGGGGGCGGACGAGCAGTACTTC; V: TRBV2; J: TRBJ2-7; length: 13; D: .; size: .
CDR3: CASSVESGGGNTIYF; DNA: TGTGCCAGCAGCGTGGAATCAGGGGGAGGAAACACCATATATTTT; V: TRBV9; J: TRBJ1-3; length: 15; D: TRBD1; size: .
CDR3: CASSLGQGSTEAFF; DNA: TGTGCCAGCAGCTTAGGCCAGGGTTCCACTGAAGCTTTCTTT; V: TRBV11-2; J: TRBJ1-1; length: 14; D: .; size: .
CDR3: CASSLGQAISYEQYF; DNA: TGTGCCAGCTCCCTGGGACAGGCGATCTCCTACGAGCAGTACTTC; V: TRBV18; J: TRBJ2-7; length: 15; D: TRBD1; size: .
CDR3: CASSYSNRGRYGYTF; DNA: TGTGCCAGCAGTTACTCGAACAGGGGGAGGTATGGCTACACCTTC; V: TRBV6-5; J: TRBJ1-2; length: 15; D: TRBD1; size: .
CDR3: CASSPWTANTGELFF; DNA: TGTGCCAGTAGTCCATGGACTGCTAACACCGGGGAGCTGTTTTTT; V: TRBV19; J: TRBJ2-2; length: 15; D: .; size: few
CDR3: CASSQDPQGRGQFF; DNA: TGCGCCAGCAGCCAAGACCCTCAGGGGCGAGGGCAGTTCTTC; V: TRBV4-1; J: TRBJ2-1; length: 14; D: .; size: .
CDR3: CASSLASTRDEKLFF; DNA: TGCGCCAGCAGCTTGGCCTCTACCAGGGATGAAAAACTGTTTTTT; V: TRBV5-1; J: TRBJ1-4; length: 15; D: .; size: .
CDR3: CASSLGQGHTEAFF; DNA: TGTGCCAGCAGCTTAGGACAGGGCCACACTGAAGCTTTCTTT; V: TRBV7-9; J: TRBJ1-1; length: 14; D: TRBD1; size: .
CDR3: CASRRHQQGSNEQYF; DNA: TGTGCCAGCAGACGCCACCAACAGGGAAGCAACGAGCAGTACTTC; V: TRBV27; J: TRBJ2-7; length: 15; D: .; size: .
CDR3: CASSRQGKGEIEKLFF; DNA: TGTGCCAGCAGTCGACAGGGAAAAGGGGAAATCGAAAAACTGTTTTTT; V: TRBV5-6; J: TRBJ1-4; length: 16; D: TRBD1; size: .